The T cell receptor beta chain under discussion was sequenced for a study of radiotherapy plus CTLA-4 blockade in lung cancer. The germline V gene has CDR1 SGDLS and CDR2 YYNGEE. V gave up 2 bases and J gave up 7 bases; unmatched junction bases: 4. There are 14 residues in the CDR3. TCRdb's copy holds only in-frame clones and misses some; the assay was immunoSEQ multiplex PCR. The sample has over 100,000 clones; just under 90% are singletons. The specimen comprised peripheral blood, sampled from a patient treated with radiotherapy plus ipilimumab. The receptor was isolated from a human donor with non-small cell lung cancer that progressed on radiotherapy plus ipilimumab. The rearrangement links TRBV9 to TRBJ2-2; 8 bases map to TRBD1. The chain's CDR3 is CASSVTGGGGELFF. CDR3 bases: TGTGCCAGCAGCGTCACAGGGGGAGGCGGGGAGCTGTTTTTT.